These 23 T cell receptor beta chains came from one sample sequenced in a study of Graves' ophthalmopathy and Graves' hyperthyroidism. Amplified TCR beta CDR3 regions were obtained using RNA transcripts as template. Second-round multiplex PCR came after a first-round RT-PCR that employed HTBI primers. TCRdb independently ran MiXCR on the multiplex PCR reads; one entry per CDR3 protein. This table holds over a million distinct CDR3 sequences, less than 45% found once. Sequencing input: peripheral blood or thyroid tissue (not recorded which). The source of these receptors is an adult man with Graves' hyperthyroidism.

As concerns this clonotype: A much larger clone lies one base from this, so it may be a read error. Since the CDR3 does not end with the conserved phenylalanine or tryptophan, this likely comes from a read error. V gene TRBV7-2 combines with J gene TRBJ1-2; D is possibly TRBD1 (6 bases). The germline V gene encodes CDR1 SGHTA and CDR2 FQGNSA. Trimming shortened V by 2 bases and J by 3 bases, and 13 bases separated the two germline ends. CDR3 length: 15 residues. For the CDR3, the DNA is TGTGCCAGCAGCTTAAGGGGGGCAGCTCACTATGGCTACACCCTC. This codes for CASSLRGAAHYGYTL.

This clonotype appeared many times. V gene TRBV5-1 combines with J gene TRBJ2-7, with 9 bases fitting TRBD1. Looked up from germline, CDR1 is SGHRS and CDR2 is YFSETQ. The CDR3 covers 15 residues. V shed 5 bases, J shed 5 bases, and the junction held 11 bases outside the gene matches. CDR3 sequence reads: CASRPPWGQGNEQYF. The CDR3, as DNA: TGCGCCAGCAGGCCTCCCTGGGGACAGGGCAACGAGCAGTACTTC.

The rearrangement joins TRBV7-2 to TRBJ1-5, with D perhaps matching TRBD1 (6 bases). The CDR3 loop spans 15 amino acids. The germline CDR1 and CDR2 sequences are SGHTA and FQGNSA. The V and J ends lost 5 bases and 0 bases respectively, with 11 bases between them. CDR3 amino acids: CASSNWGASNQPQHF. The CDR3 nucleotides read TGTGCCAGCAGCAACTGGGGGGCTAGCAATCAGCCCCAGCATTTT.

This chain connects TRBV6-5 to TRBJ2-7; 7 nucleotides line up with TRBD1. J lost 6 bases, V lost 0 bases, and 8 bases had no gene match. The CDR3 totals 15 residues. Germline CDR1 and CDR2: MNHEY and SVGAGI. The CDR3 loop is CASSYSTGTVSEQYF. The CDR3 region has the DNA TGTGCCAGCAGTTACTCGACAGGGACCGTAAGCGAGCAGTACTTC.

About this clonotype: This may stem from a read error, because a much larger clone lies one nucleotide away. The gene calls are TRBV15 and TRBJ2-5; D is unclear. Germline CDR1 reads LNHNV; CDR2 reads YYDKDF (reference sequence). V lost 1 base and J lost 1, with 7 bases in between. CDR3 length equals 14 residues. The CDR3 DNA sequence: TGTGCCACCAGCAGAGTGGCCAGCCAAGAGACCCAGTACTTC. Translating gives CATSRVASQETQYF.

In regard to this clonotype: A much larger clone differs from this one at a single base, so this may be a read error. The CDR3 carries no conserved terminal phenylalanine or tryptophan, so it likely arises from a read error. This chain links TRBV12-3 or TRBV12-4 with TRBJ2-7; the D gene could be TRBD1 or TRBD2 (5 bases each). The CDR3 runs 14 residues. V lost 2 bases and J lost 3, with 11 bases in between. Here the CDR3 DNA reads TGTGCCAGCAGTTTACGGGACGCCAGCTACGAGCAGTACCTC. Encoded protein: CASSLRDASYEQYL.

The chain combines TRBV11-1 with TRBJ1-5; 7 bases are a match to TRBD1. The CDR3 is 16 residues long. Per germline, CDR1 SGHAT and CDR2 FQDESV (reference sequence). J was trimmed by 4 bases and V by 5 bases; bases with no gene match: 11. The CDR3 here is CASSLTTGKTNQPQHF. CDR3 DNA sequence: TGTGCCAGCAGCCTGACGACAGGGAAAACAAATCAGCCCCAGCATTTT.

This chain links TRBV2 with TRBJ2-5; possible D gene TRBD1, 7 bases. V was shortened by 10 bases and J by 4 bases, with 19 bases between the two germline ends. The CDR3 is made up of 14 amino acids. CDR1 and CDR2 from the germline V gene are SNHLY and FYNNEI. The DNA for the CDR3 is TGTGCCATCAGACCAGGGGGGCCAGGAGAGACCCAGTACTTC. Amino acids: CAIRPGGPGETQYF.

In the case of this clonotype: This could be a read error, since a much larger clone is one nucleotide away. The chain recombines TRBV12-3 or TRBV12-4 with TRBJ2-7; weak D call: TRBD2 (5 bases). The CDR3 is 13 residues long. V lost 5 bases, J lost 7 bases, and 15 bases lay in between. CDR3 in amino acids: CASSPGWASEQYF. The CDR3 DNA sequence: TGTGCCAGCAGTCCGGGGTGGGCGTCAGAGCAGTACTTC.

This clonotype was detected ten times or more. The chain carries TRBV9 and TRBJ1-6, with a weak D call TRBD1 (5 bases). V dropped 2 bases and J dropped 5 bases, with 17 bases sitting between them. This CDR3 is built from 17 residues. Germline V lookup: CDR1 SGDLS, CDR2 YYNGEE. The chain's CDR3 is CASSVNQGMRNNSPLHF. The CDR3 DNA is TGTGCCAGCAGCGTTAATCAGGGAATGCGGAATAATTCACCCCTCCACTTT. The whole variable domain, remainder taken from reference TRBV9 and TRBJ1-6, is DSGVTQTPKHLITATGQRVTLRCSPRSGDLSVYWYQQSLDQGLQFLIQYYNGEERAKGNILERFSAQQFPDLHSELNLSSLELGDSALYFCASSVNQGMRNNSPLHFGNGTRLTVT.

This clonotype has ten or more counts. The rearrangement links TRBV29-1 to TRBJ1-2; D may be TRBD1 (5 bases). Looked up from germline, CDR1 is SQVTM and CDR2 is ANQGSEA. V lost 7 bases to trimming and J lost 6 bases, with 12 bases between them. The length of the CDR3 is 11 residues. CDR3 sequence reads: CSGGADDGYTF. The DNA for the CDR3 is TGCAGCGGTGGGGCCGACGATGGCTACACCTTC.

This clonotype was recorded many times. This chain links TRBV9 with TRBJ2-5; a possible D gene is TRBD1 (5 bases). The germline V gene encodes CDR1 SGDLS and CDR2 YYNGEE. The CDR3 is 13 residues long. V was cut by 4 bases and J by 5 bases, with 12 bases left in between. CDR3 sequence reads: CASSPLGAETQYF. The CDR3 DNA sequence: TGTGCCAGCAGCCCTTTAGGGGCGGAGACCCAGTACTTC.

The table lists this clonotype with many counts. The CDR3 nucleotides read TGTGCCAGCAGCTTACCGATACTAGGGCGAGGCTATGGCTACACCTTC. It translates to CASSLPILGRGYGYTF. The rearrangement joins TRBV7-9 to TRBJ1-2; D is ambiguous. The CDR3 consists of 16 residues. CDR1 is SEHNR and CDR2 is FQNEAQ in the germline V gene (reference sequence). Trimming pared 2 bases from V and 4 bases from J, leaving 17 bases between.

This clonotype was seen only a few times. V gene TRBV20-1 combines with J gene TRBJ1-1; 9 nucleotides agree with TRBD1. The CDR3 has 13 residues. In germline, CDR1 is DFQATT, CDR2 SNEGSKA (reference sequence). Losses at the gene ends were 3 bases for V and 5 bases for J; bases not matched to a gene: 4. The DNA for the CDR3 is TGCAGTGCTAGGGGGACAGGGATAACTGAAGCTTTCTTT. This sequence encodes CSARGTGITEAFF.

J is TRBJ1-1 and V is TRBV2, with D hard to call. This CDR3 region has 11 residues. The V end was cut by 8 bases, the J end by 3 bases, with 7 bases between. The germline V gene encodes CDR1 SNHLY and CDR2 FYNNEI. The CDR3 loop reads CASLSYTEAFF. Here the CDR3 DNA reads TGTGCCAGCTTATCGTACACTGAAGCTTTCTTT.

This clonotype was seen many times. This chain links TRBV7-8 with TRBJ2-5, with 7 bases fitting TRBD1. Trimming at V came to 4 bases and at J to 1 base, leaving 3 bases not matched to a gene. CDR1 SGHVS and CDR2 FQNEAQ come from the germline V gene. The CDR3 length is 14 residues. The CDR3 reads CASSYRTGQETQYF. The DNA of the CDR3 is TGTGCCAGCAGCTACCGGACAGGCCAAGAGACCCAGTACTTC.

Only a few counts were recorded for this clonotype. The chain links TRBV13 to TRBJ1-5; 7 positions agree with TRBD1. V was pared by 6 bases and J by 7 bases, with 9 bases of the junction left unmatched. Germline assignment: CDR1 PRHDT and CDR2 FYEKMQ (reference sequence). The CDR3 runs 14 residues. The CDR3 loop reads CASSRQGSEQPQHF. As DNA, the CDR3 is TGTGCCAGCAGTCGACAGGGTTCGGAACAGCCCCAGCATTTT.

The CDR3 DNA sequence: TGTGCCACCAGCCCCCCCCGGGGATCCTACAATGAGCAGTTCTTC. Protein product: CATSPPRGSYNEQFF. The chain has TRBV15 and TRBJ2-1, with D possibly TRBD2 on 5 matching bases. The V gene lost 5 bases and the J gene lost 1 base, with 12 bases spanning the gap. The germline V gene encodes CDR1 LNHNV and CDR2 YYDKDF (reference sequence). CDR3 size: 15 residues.

This clonotype was detected many times. This chain joins TRBV7-2 and TRBJ1-1; D gene unclear. Per germline, CDR1 SGHTA and CDR2 FQGNSA. The CDR3 is made up of 14 amino acids. V was shortened by 5 bases and J by 4 bases, with 14 bases between the two germline ends. This chain's CDR3 is CASSPYSDATEAFF. Here the CDR3 DNA reads TGTGCCAGCAGCCCATACAGCGACGCCACTGAAGCTTTCTTT. Full variable domain (remainder filled in from reference TRBV7-2 and TRBJ1-1): GAGVSQSPSNKVTEKGKDVELRCDPISGHTALYWYRQSLGQGLEFLIYFQGNSAPDKSGLPSDRFSAERTGGSVSTLTIQRTQQEDSAVYLCASSPYSDATEAFFGQGTRLTVV.

For this clonotype: This sequence may be a read error, since a much larger clone differs from it by one base. The conserved closing phenylalanine or tryptophan is absent in this CDR3, likely reflecting a read error. The V gene is TRBV25-1, the J gene TRBJ1-2, with TRBD1 matching 7 bases. The length of the CDR3 is 14 residues. Per the germline V gene, CDR1 is MGHDK and CDR2 is SYGVNS. The CDR3 reads CASSQDRVTYGYTL. The CDR3 region has the DNA TGCGCCAGCAGCCAAGACAGGGTTACCTATGGCTACACCCTC.

This chain joins TRBV5-8 and TRBJ1-1, with a possible D match to TRBD1 (6 bases). The CDR3 runs 14 residues. Trimming cost V 3 bases and J 4 bases, with 13 bases left between them. Germline values: CDR1 SGHTS, CDR2 YDEGEE. CDR3 region: CASSWGTGSTEAFF. The CDR3 DNA is TGTGCCAGCAGCTGGGGAACAGGGTCCACTGAAGCTTTCTTT.

This clonotype occurred many times. This chain links TRBV20-1 with TRBJ1-5; possibly TRBD1 for D (6 bases). The CDR3 is made up of 14 amino acids. CDR1 is DFQATT, CDR2 SNEGSKA, per germline (reference sequence). Trimming shortened V by 5 bases and J by 1 base, and 12 bases separated the two germline ends. The chain's CDR3 is CSAEQGLSNQPQHF. CDR3 DNA: TGCAGTGCTGAACAGGGCCTAAGCAATCAGCCCCAGCATTTT.

Ten or more counts support this clonotype. The J gene is TRBJ2-7, the V gene TRBV19; D call uncertain. V dropped 4 bases and J dropped 1 base, with 8 bases sitting between them. From germline, CDR1 is LNHDA and CDR2 SQIVND (reference sequence). The length of the CDR3 is 13 residues. CDR3 region: CASSSSKSYEQYF. CDR3 coding DNA: TGTGCCAGTAGTAGCTCAAAGTCCTACGAGCAGTACTTC.